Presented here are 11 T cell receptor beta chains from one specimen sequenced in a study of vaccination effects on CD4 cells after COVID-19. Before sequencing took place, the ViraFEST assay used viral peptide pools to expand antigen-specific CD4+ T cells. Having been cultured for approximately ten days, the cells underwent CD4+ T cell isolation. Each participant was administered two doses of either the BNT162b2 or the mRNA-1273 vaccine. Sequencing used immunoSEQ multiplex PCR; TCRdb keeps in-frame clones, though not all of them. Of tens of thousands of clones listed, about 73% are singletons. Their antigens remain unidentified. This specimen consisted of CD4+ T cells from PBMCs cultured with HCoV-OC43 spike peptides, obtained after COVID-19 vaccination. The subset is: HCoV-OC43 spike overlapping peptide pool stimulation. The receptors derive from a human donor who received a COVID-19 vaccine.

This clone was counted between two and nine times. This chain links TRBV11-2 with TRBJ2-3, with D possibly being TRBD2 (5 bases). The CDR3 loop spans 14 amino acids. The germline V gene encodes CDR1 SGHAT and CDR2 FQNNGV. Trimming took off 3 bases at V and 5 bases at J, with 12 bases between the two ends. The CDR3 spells CASSLNRGIDTQYF. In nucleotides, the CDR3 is TGTGCCAGCAGCTTGAATCGGGGTATAGATACGCAGTATTTT.

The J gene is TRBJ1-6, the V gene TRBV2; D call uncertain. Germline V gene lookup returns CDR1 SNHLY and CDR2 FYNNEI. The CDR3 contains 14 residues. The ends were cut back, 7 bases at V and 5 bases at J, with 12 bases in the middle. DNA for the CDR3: TGTGCCAGCAACCTGCTACGGAATAATTCACCCCTCCACTTT. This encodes CASNLLRNNSPLHF.

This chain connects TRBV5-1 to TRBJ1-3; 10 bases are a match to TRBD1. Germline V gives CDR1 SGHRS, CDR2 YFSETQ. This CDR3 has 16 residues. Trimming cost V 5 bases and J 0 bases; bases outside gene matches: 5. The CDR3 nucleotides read TGCGCCAGCAGGGGACAGGGGACTCTCTCTGGAAACACCATATATTTT. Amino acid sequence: CASRGQGTLSGNTIYF. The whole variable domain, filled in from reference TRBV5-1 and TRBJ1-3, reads KAGVTQTPRYLIKTRGQQVTLSCSPISGHRSVSWYQQTPGQGLQFLFEYFSETQRNKGNFPGRFSGRQFSNSRSEMNVSTLELGDSALYLCASRGQGTLSGNTIYFGEGSWLTVV.

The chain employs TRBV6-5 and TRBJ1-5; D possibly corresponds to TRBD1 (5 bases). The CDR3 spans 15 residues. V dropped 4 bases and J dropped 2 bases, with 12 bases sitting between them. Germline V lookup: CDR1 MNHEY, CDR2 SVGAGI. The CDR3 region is CASSWGFDGNQPQHF. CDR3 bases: TGTGCCAGCAGTTGGGGGTTCGACGGCAATCAGCCCCAGCATTTT.

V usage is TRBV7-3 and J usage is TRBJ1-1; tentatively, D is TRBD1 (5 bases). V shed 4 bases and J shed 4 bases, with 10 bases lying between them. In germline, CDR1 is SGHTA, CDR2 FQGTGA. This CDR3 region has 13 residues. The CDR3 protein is CASSSFGGTEAFF. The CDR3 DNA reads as TGTGCCAGCAGCTCTTTTGGGGGCACTGAAGCTTTCTTT. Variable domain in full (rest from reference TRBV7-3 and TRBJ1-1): GAGVSQTPSNKVTEKGKYVELRCDPISGHTALYWYRQSLGQGPEFLIYFQGTGAADDSGLPNDRFFAVRPEGSVSTLKIQRTERGDSAVYLCASSSFGGTEAFFGQGTRLTVV.

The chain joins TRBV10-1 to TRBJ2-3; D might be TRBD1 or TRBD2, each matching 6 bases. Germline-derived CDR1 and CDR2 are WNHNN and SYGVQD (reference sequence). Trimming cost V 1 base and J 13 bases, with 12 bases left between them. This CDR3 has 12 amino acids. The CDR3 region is CASSEFGGREYF. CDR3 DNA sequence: TGCGCCAGCAGTGAGTTTGGGGGGCGCGAGTATTTT.

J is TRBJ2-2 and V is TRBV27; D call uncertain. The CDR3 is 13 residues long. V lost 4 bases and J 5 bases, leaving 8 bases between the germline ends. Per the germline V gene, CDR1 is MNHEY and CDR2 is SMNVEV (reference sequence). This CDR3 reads CASSSVRTGELFF. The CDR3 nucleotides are TGTGCCAGCAGTTCGGTCAGGACCGGGGAGCTGTTTTTT.

The CDR3 DNA reads as TGTGCCAGCAGCTTAAGGGCATCGCCAGATACGCAGTATTTT. Protein sequence: CASSLRASPDTQYF. The J gene is TRBJ2-3, the V gene TRBV7-3; no reliable D call. Germline CDR1 is SGHTA and CDR2 is FQGTGA. Between the trimmed V and J ends, which lost 1 base and 4 bases, there was a span of 9 bases. This CDR3 spans 14 amino acids. The full variable domain, with the rest looked up from reference TRBV7-3 and TRBJ2-3, is GAGVSQTPSNKVTEKGKYVELRCDPISGHTALYWYRQSLGQGPEFLIYFQGTGAADDSGLPNDRFFAVRPEGSVSTLKIQRTERGDSAVYLCASSLRASPDTQYFGPGTRLTVL.

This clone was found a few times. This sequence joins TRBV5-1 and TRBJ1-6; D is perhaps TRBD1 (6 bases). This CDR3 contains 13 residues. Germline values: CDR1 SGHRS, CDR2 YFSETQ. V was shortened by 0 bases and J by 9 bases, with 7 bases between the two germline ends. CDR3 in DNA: TGCGCCAGCAGCTTGGAGGGGGGTTCACCCCTCCACTTT. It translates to CASSLEGGSPLHF.

CDR3 loop: CASKSGQATPLHF. In DNA form, the CDR3 reads TGTGCCAGTAAATCCGGACAGGCAACACCCCTCCACTTT. This chain joins TRBV19 and TRBJ1-6; the match to TRBD1 covers 7 bases. There are 13 residues in the CDR3. V lost 7 bases and J lost 11; bases outside the gene matches: 8. Germline CDR1 and CDR2: LNHDA and SQIVND (reference sequence).

The CDR3 DNA reads TGTGCCAGCAGAACCAGCGGGGGGCTTCCCACAGATACGCAGTATTTT. Protein: CASRTSGGLPTDTQYF. The chain has TRBV2 and TRBJ2-3, with TRBD2 matching 9 bases. From germline, CDR1 is SNHLY and CDR2 FYNNEI. CDR3 size: 16 residues. The V and J ends lost 6 bases and 2 bases, in that order; junction bases with no gene match: 9.